This is a list of T cell receptor beta chains from one sample in a study of cytomegalovirus exposure and HLA in healthy donors. The assay was immunoSEQ multiplex PCR, and TCRdb's table has in-frame clones only and misses some. The listing records 100,000 to 150,000 clones. Sample: PBMCs. The receptors originated from a man aged 18 to 29 in good health and CMV-seronegative. Each CDR3 is given with its conserved first and last residue. D genes are given only for firm matches.

>TRBJ1-2|TRBV29-1|TRBD1
CSALLQGANGYTF
TGCAGCGCCTTACTACAGGGGGCGAATGGCTACACCTTC
>TRBJ2-3|TRBV20-1|.
CSAGRFDTQYF
TGCAGTGCTGGGAGGTTTGATACGCAGTATTTT
>TRBJ1-4|TRBV7-9|.
CASSPRPTGEKLFF
TGTGCCAGCAGCCCCCGGCCAACAGGAGAAAAACTGTTTTTT
>TRBJ2-5|TRBV5-4|.
CASSLGRLGVYQETQYF
TGTGCCAGCAGCTTGGGGAGACTAGGGGTATACCAAGAGACCCAGTACTTC
>TRBJ1-5|TRBV6-1|.
CASSDWSDQPQHF
TGTGCCAGCAGTGATTGGTCAGATCAGCCCCAGCATTTT
>TRBJ2-7|TRBV29-1|.
CSVEVRASASYEQYF
TGCAGCGTTGAGGTTAGGGCTAGCGCCAGTTACGAGCAGTACTTC
>TRBJ2-3|TRBV5-4|TRBD2
CASSLALLAGATRQDTQYF
TGTGCCAGCAGCTTGGCCTTGCTAGCGGGAGCCACTCGGCAAGATACGCAGTATTTT
>TRBJ2-2|TRBV6-1|TRBD1
CASSEGQGIRAGELFF
TGTGCCAGCAGTGAGGGACAGGGAATTAGGGCCGGGGAGCTGTTTTTT
>TRBJ1-1|TRBV10-3|TRBD1
CAIRNDRDTEAFF
TGTGCCATCAGGAACGACAGGGACACTGAAGCTTTCTTT
>TRBJ2-2|TRBV5-1|TRBD1
CASSLALGQGASGTGELFF
TGCGCCAGCAGCTTGGCCTTGGGACAGGGGGCCTCGGGGACCGGGGAGCTGTTTTTT
>TRBJ1-1|TRBV4-1|.
CASSQDTRLVAFF
TGCGCCAGCAGCCAAGATACCCGGTTGGTAGCTTTCTTT
>TRBJ2-3|TRBV27|.
CASHILSGKSTDTQYF
TGTGCCAGCCATATCTTGTCCGGGAAGAGCACAGATACGCAGTATTTT
>TRBJ1-2|TRBV19|TRBD1
CASLEDRAYGYTF
TGTGCCAGCCTAGAAGACAGGGCCTATGGCTACACCTTC
>TRBJ1-1|TRBV7-9|TRBD1
CASSLTTGDTEAFF
TGTGCCAGCAGCTTAACCACAGGGGACACTGAAGCTTTCTTT
>TRBJ2-7|TRBV7-9|.
CASSLSGSGSSYEQYF
TGTGCCAGCAGCTTAAGTGGCTCAGGTAGCTCCTACGAGCAGTACTTC
>TRBJ2-7|TRBV5-6|.
CASRETSKDEQYF
TGTGCCAGCAGGGAGACCAGTAAGGACGAGCAGTACTTC
>TRBJ2-7|TRBV7-7|.
CASSLGQNYEQYF
TGTGCTAGCAGCTTAGGACAGAACTACGAGCAGTACTTC
>TRBJ2-1|TRBV6-6|TRBD2
CASGGRGVNEQFF
TGTGCCAGCGGCGGGAGAGGTGTCAATGAGCAGTTCTTC
>TRBJ1-2|TRBV9|TRBD1
CASSVSDRVDYGYTF
TGTGCCAGCAGCGTATCGGACAGGGTAGACTATGGCTACACCTTC
>TRBJ2-5|TRBV2|TRBD1
CASSEYLSGGLETQYF
TGTGCCAGCAGTGAATATCTGTCAGGGGGCTTGGAGACCCAGTACTTC
>TRBJ2-2|TRBV11-2|.
CASTGLTGELFF
TGTGCCAGCACTGGACTAACCGGGGAGCTGTTTTTT
>TRBJ1-2|TRBV7-8|.
CASSFPGDYGYTF
TGTGCCAGCAGCTTCCCAGGGGACTATGGCTACACCTTC
>TRBJ2-1|TRBV11-2|TRBD1
CASSLSTGGYEQFF
TGTGCCAGCAGCTTATCGACAGGGGGGTATGAGCAGTTCTTC
>TRBJ2-1|TRBV7-9|TRBD2
CASSLAAGRDLNEQFF
TGTGCCAGCAGCTTAGCGGCCGGGAGGGATCTCAATGAGCAGTTCTTC
>TRBJ1-2|TRBV11-2|.
CASSLRRQTNSDYGYTF
TGTGCCAGCAGCTTACGGAGGCAGACCAATTCGGACTATGGCTACACCTTC
>TRBJ2-5|TRBV19|.
CASTVRGQETQYF
TGTGCCAGTACCGTCCGGGGCCAAGAGACCCAGTACTTC
>TRBJ2-1|TRBV6-5|TRBD2
CASSRLSGGDNEQFF
TGTGCCAGCAGTCGACTTAGCGGGGGGGACAATGAGCAGTTCTTC
>TRBJ1-6|TRBV7-9|.
CASSLPRGVNSPLHF
TGTGCCAGCAGCTTACCCCGGGGGGTTAATTCACCCCTCCACTTT
>TRBJ1-1|TRBV6-5|TRBD1
CASRRQGPLGTEAFF
TGTGCCAGCAGGAGACAGGGCCCCTTGGGCACTGAAGCTTTCTTT
>TRBJ1-1|TRBV28|.
CASSTRTENTEAFF
TGTGCCAGCAGTACCCGGACAGAGAACACTGAAGCTTTCTTT
>TRBJ2-2|TRBV5-1|TRBD1
CASGTGTGNTGELFF
TGCGCCAGCGGAACCGGGACAGGGAACACCGGGGAGCTGTTTTTT
>TRBJ1-5|TRBV29-1|TRBD1
CSVQGTDNQPQHF
TGCAGCGTCCAAGGGACAGATAATCAGCCCCAGCATTTT
>TRBJ1-3|TRBV18|.
CASSPIPQSGNTIYF
TGTGCCAGCTCACCGATTCCCCAGTCTGGAAACACCATATATTTT
>TRBJ2-3|TRBV19|.
CASRVADTQYF
TGTGCCAGTAGGGTAGCAGATACGCAGTATTTT
>TRBJ2-5|TRBV4-1|TRBD2
CASSPPWREGLSWETQYF
TGCGCCAGCAGCCCCCCTTGGCGGGAGGGACTCAGCTGGGAGACCCAGTACTTC
>TRBJ2-3|TRBV6-4|.
CASSVGTTDTQYF
TGTGCCAGCAGTGTAGGGACAACAGATACGCAGTATTTT
>TRBJ1-2|TRBV30|.
CAWTLGGNYGYTF
TGTGCCTGGACCCTCGGGGGGAACTATGGCTACACCTTC
>TRBJ1-5|TRBV5-1|.
CASSPEDSWYQPQHF
TGCGCCAGCAGCCCAGAAGACAGCTGGTATCAGCCCCAGCATTTT
>TRBJ2-7|TRBV7-2|.
CASSLGLPWDEQYF
TGTGCCAGCAGCTTAGGACTCCCCTGGGACGAGCAGTACTTC
>TRBJ2-5|TRBV2|.
CASSGAGGETQYF
TGTGCCAGCAGCGGTGCTGGAGGAGAGACCCAGTACTTC
>TRBJ1-6|TRBV11-1|TRBD1
CASSLRRTGENSPLHF
TGTGCCAGCAGCCTGAGACGGACAGGGGAAAATTCACCCCTCCACTTT
>TRBJ1-2|TRBV5-1|.
CASSLDPGNYGYTF
TGCGCCAGCAGCTTGGATCCAGGGAACTATGGCTACACCTTC